These T cell receptor beta chains were read from a single sample in a study of T-cell memory formation after mild COVID-19. TCRdb analysed the 5' RACE reads with MiXCR anew, one entry per CDR3 protein. The sample shows 560,000 or so distinct CDR3 sequences, roughly 17% of them seen only once. Input material: PBMCs or a T cell subset sorted from them (not recorded which). Receptors originate from an adult woman who had mild COVID-19 (a few samples of this study predate the infection). Cell type and time point are not known. The CDR3 runs from the conserved cysteine through the conserved F or W. The D gene is left open where the match is weak. A row's size may be missing; if present it is once, few, many or a size class.

many,.,TRBJ2-3,TRBV3-1,CASTGGGTDTQYF,TGTGCCAGCACGGGGGGCGGCACAGATACGCAGTATTTT
.,.,TRBJ2-3,TRBV20-1,CSARVSRNWADTQYF,TGCAGTGCTAGAGTGTCGAGAAACTGGGCAGATACGCAGTATTTT
few,TRBD1,TRBJ1-5,TRBV12-3/TRBV12-4,CASSLDRVIDQPQHF,TGTGCCAGCAGCCTGGACAGGGTAATAGATCAGCCCCAGCATTTT
.,.,TRBJ2-1,TRBV14,CASSQEPSPYNEQFF,TGTGCCAGCAGCCAAGAGCCCAGCCCCTACAATGAGCAGTTCTTC
few,.,TRBJ2-7,TRBV7-6,CASSPRDGHIEQYF,TGTGCCAGCAGCCCCCGGGACGGCCACATCGAGCAGTACTTC
.,.,TRBJ2-2,TRBV21-1,CASSKFRSSGSNTGELFF,TGTGCCAGCAGCAAATTTAGGTCTAGCGGTTCGAACACCGGGGAGCTGTTTTTT
few,.,TRBJ2-4,TRBV5-6,CASSLGGVKNIQYF,TGTGCCAGCAGCTTGGGGGGAGTCAAAAACATTCAGTACTTC
.,.,TRBJ1-1,TRBV5-1,CASSLSVSAPEAFF,TGCGCCAGCAGCTTATCGGTATCGGCCCCTGAAGCTTTCTTT
few,TRBD1,TRBJ1-2,TRBV7-3,CASSLTPSQGKDYGYTF,TGTGCCAGCAGCTTAACTCCGTCACAGGGGAAAGACTATGGCTACACCTTC
.,.,TRBJ1-2,TRBV5-4,CASSTTTGNYGYTF,TGTGCCAGCAGCACGACGACTGGGAACTATGGCTACACCTTC
.,.,TRBJ1-5,TRBV12-3/TRBV12-4,CASRPSGEGKQPQHF,TGTGCCAGCAGACCCTCAGGGGAAGGCAAACAGCCCCAGCATTTT
many,.,TRBJ2-3,TRBV29-1,CSVEKGPDTQYF,TGCAGCGTTGAAAAGGGTCCAGATACGCAGTATTTT
.,.,TRBJ1-2,TRBV30,CAWSRWNYGYTF,TGTGCCTGGAGTAGGTGGAACTATGGCTACACCTTC
.,TRBD2,TRBJ2-1,TRBV5-4,CASSAGLANEQFF,TGTGCCAGCAGCGCCGGACTAGCCAATGAGCAGTTCTTC
few,.,TRBJ2-7,TRBV2,CATRGGTYEQYF,TGTGCCACCCGAGGAGGTACCTACGAGCAGTACTTC
.,TRBD2,TRBJ2-7,TRBV6-6,CASRGTSVSIYEQYF,TGTGCCAGCAGAGGGACTAGCGTTTCTATATACGAGCAGTACTTC
.,TRBD2,TRBJ2-3,TRBV12-3/TRBV12-4,CASSFASGSFTDTQYF,TGTGCCAGCAGTTTCGCTAGCGGGAGTTTCACAGATACGCAGTATTTT
many,TRBD2,TRBJ2-1,TRBV11-2,CASSWGLAGGNEQFF,TGTGCCAGCAGCTGGGGGCTAGCGGGGGGTAATGAGCAGTTCTTC
many,.,TRBJ2-5,TRBV7-8,CASSFQGAETQYF,TGTGCCAGCAGCTTCCAAGGGGCCGAGACCCAGTACTTC
.,.,TRBJ2-1,TRBV10-3,CAISEVVGSYNEQFF,TGTGCCATCAGTGAGGTCGTTGGGTCCTACAATGAGCAGTTCTTC
.,TRBD2,TRBJ2-2,TRBV7-3,CASSFLGLAGGPSGELFF,TGTGCCAGCAGCTTCTTAGGACTAGCGGGAGGGCCCAGCGGGGAGCTGTTTTTT
.,TRBD1,TRBJ1-1,TRBV6-5,CASRWDRKGGEAFF,TGTGCCAGCAGATGGGACAGGAAGGGTGGTGAAGCTTTCTTT
once,TRBD1,TRBJ1-2,TRBV4-1,CASSQGTATNYGYTF,TGCGCCAGCAGCCAGGGGACAGCCACTAACTATGGCTACACCTTC
few,.,TRBJ2-5,TRBV12-3/TRBV12-4,CASRASQETQYF,TGTGCCAGCCGCGCATCTCAAGAGACCCAGTACTTC
.,TRBD1,TRBJ2-7,TRBV6-4,CASSDLSRTGSFVSCEQYF,TGTGCCAGCAGTGACTTGTCAAGGACAGGGAGTTTTGTTTCGTGCGAGCAGTACTTC
few,.,TRBJ1-2,TRBV29-1,CSGAVEGHDYGYTF,TGCAGCGGCGCCGTTGAGGGGCATGACTATGGCTACACCTTC
few,TRBD2,TRBJ2-1,TRBV7-9,CASTRLAGAPEQFF,TGTGCCAGCACCAGACTAGCGGGGGCACCGGAGCAGTTCTTC
few,.,TRBJ2-1,TRBV4-3,CASSRAGDIYNEQFF,TGCGCCAGCAGCCGCGCGGGGGACATTTACAATGAGCAGTTCTTC
few,TRBD1,TRBJ1-2,TRBV7-9,CASSLRDRVGYTF,TGTGCCAGCAGCCTCCGGGACAGGGTCGGCTACACCTTC
.,.,TRBJ1-2,TRBV11-2,CASSLTGNNYGYTF,TGTGCCAGCAGCTTAACAGGGAATAACTATGGCTACACCTTC
.,.,TRBJ2-6,TRBV9,CASRGANVLTF,TGTGCCAGCAGGGGGGCCAACGTCCTGACTTTC
many,TRBD1,TRBJ1-4,TRBV27,CASTTRLGKPGQSNEKLFF,TGTGCCAGCACCACCCGACTGGGGAAGCCGGGACAGTCCAATGAAAAACTGTTTTTT
few,.,TRBJ2-7,TRBV7-9,CASSTGPLEQYF,TGTGCCAGCAGCACGGGACCTCTGGAGCAGTACTTC
.,TRBD1,TRBJ1-2,TRBV30,CAWTSGTGHNYGYTF,TGTGCCTGGACGTCGGGGACAGGGCACAACTATGGCTACACCTTC
few,.,TRBJ2-7,TRBV2,CASSERGARTYEQYF,TGTGCCAGCAGTGAACGGGGGGCAAGAACCTACGAGCAGTACTTC